A selection of T cell receptor beta chains follows, all from one sample in a study of OX40 agonist ivuxolimab in advanced cancers. Assay: immunoSEQ multiplex PCR; the TCRdb copy retains only in-frame clones and omits some. Among tens of thousands of clones listed, about 76% were seen once. This material consisted of CD4+ or CD8+ T cells sorted from blood, taken in a trial of the OX40 agonist ivuxolimab. The receptors were gathered from an adult with an advanced solid tumor such as melanoma, head and neck, liver or kidney cancer. Each CDR3 is given with its conserved first and last residue. Fields, in order: J gene, D gene, V gene, clone size, CDR3 protein, CDR3 DNA. A D gene is named only where the DNA matches it firmly. Not every row has a clone size; where given, it reads once, few, many or a size class.

>TRBJ2-2|-|TRBV9|medium-sized
CASSLNTGELFF
TGTGCCAGCAGCCTGAACACCGGGGAGCTGTTTTTT
>TRBJ2-3|-|TRBV14|few
CASSQAAVFSTDTQYF
TGTGCCAGCAGCCAAGCGGCAGTCTTTAGCACAGATACGCAGTATTTT
>TRBJ2-2|TRBD2|TRBV11-2|-
CASSLEGTSPLGGTGELFF
TGTGCCAGCAGCTTAGAAGGGACTAGCCCTCTCGGGGGTACCGGGGAGCTGTTTTTT
>TRBJ2-1|-|TRBV29-1|-
CSVAAIDYNEQFF
TGCAGCGTTGCGGCTATTGATTACAATGAGCAGTTCTTC
>TRBJ1-1|-|TRBV7-9|-
CASSQGNTEAFF
TGTGCCAGCAGCCAGGGGAACACTGAAGCTTTCTTT
>TRBJ2-1|-|TRBV23-1|-
CASSQSGGINEQFF
TGCGCCAGCAGTCAATCGGGTGGTATAAATGAGCAGTTCTTC
>TRBJ1-5|-|TRBV6-1|-
CASSENWANQPQHF
TGTGCCAGCAGTGAAAACTGGGCCAATCAGCCCCAGCATTTT
>TRBJ2-1|TRBD2|TRBV27|-
CASTPGTSGSNEQFF
TGTGCCAGCACCCCCGGGACTAGCGGGAGCAATGAGCAGTTCTTC
>TRBJ1-1|-|TRBV5-4|-
CASSFADTDEAFF
TGTGCCAGCAGCTTTGCGGACACGGATGAAGCTTTCTTT
>TRBJ2-1|-|TRBV7-8|-
CASSFTTRALEGHYNEQFF
TGTGCCAGCAGCTTCACAACCAGAGCGTTGGAGGGCCACTACAATGAGCAGTTCTTC
>TRBJ1-1|-|TRBV25-1|-
CASGSGRWRGF
TGTGCCAGCGGCTCCGGCCGTTGGCGAGGGTTT
>TRBJ1-2|-|TRBV27|few
CASSYVSGAVPYYGYTF
TGTGCCAGCAGTTATGTATCCGGAGCCGTACCTTATTATGGCTACACCTTC
>TRBJ2-5|-|TRBV13|-
CASSSLWGGETQYF
TGTGCCAGCAGCTCCCTTTGGGGCGGAGAGACCCAGTACTTC
>TRBJ2-1|-|TRBV28|-
CASSLSDYNEQFF
TGTGCCAGCAGTTTATCTGACTACAATGAGCAGTTCTTC
>TRBJ1-5|-|TRBV19|-
CASSIMGGLSNQPQHF
TGTGCCAGTAGTATAATGGGGGGTCTGAGCAATCAGCCCCAGCATTTT
>TRBJ1-2|-|TRBV6-1|-
CASSVLAGLANYGYTF
TGTGCCAGCAGTGTGTTGGCAGGCCTAGCTAACTATGGCTACACCTTC
>TRBJ1-3|-|TRBV7-8|-
CASSWAGGPGNTIYF
TGTGCCAGCAGCTGGGCGGGGGGACCTGGAAACACCATATATTTT
>TRBJ1-1|-|TRBV9|-
CASSIAWGTEAFF
TGTGCCAGCAGCATTGCATGGGGTACTGAAGCTTTCTTT
>TRBJ1-1|-|TRBV6-5|-
CASRDGTEAFF
TGTGCCAGCAGGGACGGCACTGAAGCTTTCTTT
>TRBJ2-1|-|TRBV5-1|-
CASSPGLTVYNEQFF
TGCGCCAGCAGCCCAGGACTGACAGTATACAATGAGCAGTTCTTC
>TRBJ2-5|TRBD1|TRBV28|-
CASSRTGVQETQYF
TGTGCCAGCAGCCGGACAGGGGTCCAAGAGACCCAGTACTTC
>TRBJ2-1|TRBD2|TRBV15|-
CATSRGGSSYNEQFF
TGTGCCACCAGCAGAGGCGGGAGTTCCTACAATGAGCAGTTCTTC
>TRBJ1-1|-|TRBV7-9|-
CASSLYEGINTEAFF
TGTGCCAGCAGCTTATATGAGGGGATTAACACTGAAGCTTTCTTT
>TRBJ2-7|-|TRBV6-1|few
CASSEGADQYF
TGTGCCAGCAGTGAAGGGGCAGATCAGTACTTC
>TRBJ2-6|-|TRBV5-4|-
CASSSWGSGANVLTF
TGTGCCAGCAGCTCGTGGGGTTCTGGGGCCAACGTCCTGACTTTC
>TRBJ1-1|-|TRBV2|-
CASSARVREEAFF
TGTGCCAGCAGTGCTCGAGTCAGGGAAGAAGCTTTCTTT